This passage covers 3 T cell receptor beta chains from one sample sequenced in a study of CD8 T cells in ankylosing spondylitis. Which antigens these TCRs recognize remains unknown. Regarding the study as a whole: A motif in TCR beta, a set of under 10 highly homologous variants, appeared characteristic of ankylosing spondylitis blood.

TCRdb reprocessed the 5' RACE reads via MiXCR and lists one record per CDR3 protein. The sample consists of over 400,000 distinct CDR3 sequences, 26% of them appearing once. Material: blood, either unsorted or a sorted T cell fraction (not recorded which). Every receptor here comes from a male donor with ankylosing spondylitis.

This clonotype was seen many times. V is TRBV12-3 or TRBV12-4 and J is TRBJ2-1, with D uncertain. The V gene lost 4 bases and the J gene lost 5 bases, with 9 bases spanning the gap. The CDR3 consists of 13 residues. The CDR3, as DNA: TGTGCCAGCAGTTGGCGACTGAACAATGAGCAGTTCTTC. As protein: CASSWRLNNEQFF.

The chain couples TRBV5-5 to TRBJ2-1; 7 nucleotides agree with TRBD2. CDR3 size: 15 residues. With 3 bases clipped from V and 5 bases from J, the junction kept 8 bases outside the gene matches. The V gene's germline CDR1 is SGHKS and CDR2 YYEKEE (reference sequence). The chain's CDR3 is CASSSSGLSNNEQFF. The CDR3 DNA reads TGTGCCAGCAGCTCCTCGGGACTATCTAACAATGAGCAGTTCTTC. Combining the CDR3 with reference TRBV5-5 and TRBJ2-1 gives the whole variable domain DAGVTQSPTHLIKTRGQQVTLRCSPISGHKSVSWYQQVLGQGPQFIFQYYEKEERGRGNFPDRFSARQFPNYSSELNVNALLLGDSALYLCASSSSGLSNNEQFFGPGTRLTVL.

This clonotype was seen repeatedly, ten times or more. CDR3 loop: CASSLGPNKGYTF. The CDR3 region has the DNA TGTGCCAGCAGCTTGGGGCCTAATAAGGGCTACACCTTC. The V gene is TRBV12-3 or TRBV12-4, the J gene TRBJ1-2; TRBD1 is a possible D gene (5 bases). V shed 6 bases and J shed 8 bases, with 16 bases lying between them. This CDR3 spans 13 amino acids.